Below, 13 T cell receptor beta chains from the same sample are listed, as sequenced in a study of T cell repertoires in ileal Crohn's disease. Generated by immunoSEQ multiplex PCR, the TCRdb table keeps only in-frame clones and is missing some. The data show around 13,000 clones, around 80% seen once. Time point of the sample: neoterminal ileum biopsy at postoperative endoscopy, about 6 months after surgery. Sequencing was performed on ileal tissue. The receptor source for this set is an adult with Crohn's disease.

This clone has only a few counts. The chain couples TRBV7-3 to TRBJ1-2; TRBD1 matches at 7 bases. The CDR3 is 15 residues long. The V and J ends lost 0 bases and 4 bases, in that order; junction bases with no gene match: 5. Germline V lookup: CDR1 SGHTA, CDR2 FQGTGA. CDR3 amino acids: CASSLTGDSPYGYTF. The CDR3 DNA sequence: TGTGCCAGCAGCTTAACTGGGGACAGCCCCTATGGCTACACCTTC.

V is TRBV13 and J is TRBJ2-7; 8 nucleotides align to TRBD2. V dropped 6 bases and J dropped 2; count of bases not matched to a gene: 12. CDR1 and CDR2 from the germline V gene are PRHDT and FYEKMQ (reference sequence). The CDR3 covers 16 residues. The CDR3 here is CASSLGGGGFPYEQYF. In DNA, the CDR3 is TGTGCCAGCAGTTTGGGGGGCGGGGGGTTCCCCTACGAGCAGTACTTC.

CDR3 in amino acids: CASSQGGGPGLTDTQYF. In DNA, the CDR3 is TGCGCCAGCAGCCAAGGAGGGGGACCGGGCCTCACAGATACGCAGTATTTT. The V and J genes are TRBV4-1 and TRBJ2-3, with TRBD1 as a possible D gene (6 bases). Germline CDR1 reads MGHRA; CDR2 reads YSYEKL. V was trimmed by 1 base and J by 2 bases, leaving 16 bases between them. The CDR3 length is 17 residues.

The rearrangement links TRBV30 to TRBJ2-7; D remains ambiguous. The CDR3 is 13 amino acids. Germline V gene sequence: CDR1 GTSNPN, CDR2 SVGIG (reference sequence). The V and J ends lost 0 bases and 1 base respectively, with 7 bases between them. The CDR3 is CAWSVYVSYEQYF. In nucleotides, the CDR3 is TGTGCCTGGAGTGTCTACGTTTCCTACGAGCAGTACTTC.

J is TRBJ2-1 and V is TRBV6-6, with D tentatively TRBD1 (5 bases). Trimming took off 8 bases at V and 1 base at J, with 9 bases between the two ends. This CDR3 contains 13 residues. The germline gives CDR1 MNHNY, CDR2 SVGAGI (reference sequence). Here the CDR3 DNA reads TGTGCCAGCGGGGCAGCTTCCTACAATGAGCAGTTCTTC. Its protein product is CASGAASYNEQFF.

The gene calls are TRBV6-6 and TRBJ2-1; tentative D call: TRBD2 (5 bases). The germline V gene has CDR1 MNHNY and CDR2 SVGAGI (reference sequence). With 6 bases removed from V and 0 bases from J, the gap between germline ends came to 15 bases. The CDR3 totals 16 residues. The CDR3 DNA sequence: TGTGCCAGCAGGCAACAGCGGAGGAGCTCCTACAATGAGCAGTTCTTC. The encoded protein is CASRQQRRSSYNEQFF.

This clone was observed a single time. V usage is TRBV30 and J usage is TRBJ2-3; D may be TRBD2 (6 bases). This CDR3 comprises 16 residues. CDR1 GTSNPN and CDR2 SVGIG come from the germline V gene (reference sequence). The V and J ends lost 1 base and 6 bases respectively, with 20 bases between them. The CDR3 DNA follows: TGTGCCTGGAGTGGCCCTTCCAGCGGGTTAAGGGATACGCAGTATTTT. The encoded protein is CAWSGPSSGLRDTQYF.

This rearrangement joins TRBV27 to TRBJ2-5; maybe TRBD1 (6 bases). The V gene lost 6 bases and the J gene lost 4 bases, with 12 bases spanning the gap. In germline, CDR1 is MNHEY, CDR2 SMNVEV (reference sequence). The CDR3 is 13 residues long. CDR3 nucleotides: TGTGCCAGCAGCAGGGGTTTCACAGAGACCCAGTACTTC. Amino acid sequence: CASSRGFTETQYF.

V gene TRBV6-4 combines with J gene TRBJ2-1, with TRBD2 matching over 9 bases. V lost 4 bases, J lost 8 bases, and 6 bases stayed unmatched. This CDR3 is 14 amino acids long. The germline CDR1 and CDR2 sequences are MRHNA and SNTAGT. CDR3 sequence reads: CASSGGGAAHEQFF. The CDR3 DNA is TGTGCCAGCAGTGGCGGGGGGGCTGCCCATGAGCAGTTCTTC.

The chain uses TRBV7-8 and TRBJ2-3, with 10 bases fitting TRBD1. The ends lost 4 bases at V and 2 bases at J; junction bases unmatched: 9. This CDR3 region has 17 residues. Germline V CDR1 and CDR2: SGHVS, FQNEAQ. The CDR3 loop is CASSWTRTGGATDTQYF. Written as DNA, the CDR3 is TGTGCCAGCAGCTGGACCCGGACAGGGGGGGCCACAGATACGCAGTATTTT.

The V call is TRBV2, the J call TRBJ2-7; the match to TRBD1 covers 9 bases. Per the germline V gene, CDR1 is SNHLY and CDR2 is FYNNEI. The ends lost 0 bases at V and 5 bases at J; junction bases unmatched: 5. The CDR3 is 15 residues long. The CDR3: CASSEAWGQGDEQYF. DNA of the CDR3: TGTGCCAGCAGTGAAGCGTGGGGACAGGGTGACGAGCAGTACTTC.

The V and J genes are TRBV5-5 and TRBJ1-2, with D uncertain. Between the trimmed V and J ends, which lost 4 bases and 9 bases, there was a span of 19 bases. Germline values: CDR1 SGHKS, CDR2 YYEKEE (reference sequence). This CDR3 comprises 14 residues. The CDR3 DNA is TGTGCCAGCAGCATAACCCGAGGCTTATGGAGCTACACCTTC. Encoded protein: CASSITRGLWSYTF.

V gene TRBV6-5 combines with J gene TRBJ1-2; 9 bases are shared with TRBD1. The V and J ends lost 7 bases and 4 bases, in that order; junction bases with no gene match: 10. The CDR3 consists of 15 residues. Germline V CDR1 and CDR2: MNHEY, SVGAGI. The CDR3 sequence is CASKPLQGASYGYTF. In nucleotides, the CDR3 is TGTGCCAGCAAACCCCTACAGGGGGCTTCCTATGGCTACACCTTC.